The clone carrying this TCR beta chain was seen a handful of times. Its antigen is unknown. Amplification of TCR beta CDR3 regions used RNA as the template. The primer set for the first-round RT-PCR of the TCR CDR3 was HTBI. TCRdb redid the calling of the multiplex PCR reads with MiXCR, one entry per CDR3 protein. Seen here are fewer than 350,000 distinct CDR3 sequences, about 20% observed once, and the top ten hold 49%. This entry comes from a study of T cells in Graves' hyperthyroidism and ophthalmopathy. The wider study: Peripheral blood was drawn at first diagnosis, prior to all treatment. Study-level findings and limits: Classification by a 13 V-J model distinguished ophthalmopathy from stable hyperthyroidism.

The CDR3 contains 15 residues. V lost 3 bases, J lost 6 bases, and 16 bases lay in between. The germline CDR1 and CDR2 sequences are SGDLS and YYNGEE. Sample: blood. This clonotype was obtained from a woman aged 50 to 60 with Graves' hyperthyroidism. This chain links TRBV9 with TRBJ2-1; a weak D match, TRBD2 (5 bases). DNA for the CDR3: TGTGCCAGCAGCGCCCCCACCCGCGGAGGCAATGAGCAGTTCTTC. This gives the protein CASSAPTRGGNEQFF.